This T cell receptor beta chain originates from a study of OX40 agonist ivuxolimab in advanced cancers. Study context: Under the entry rules, prior anti-PD-1, anti-PD-L1 or anti-CTLA-4 therapy was allowed, and 40% had some. Study outcomes and limitations: Among some nonresponders, normalized T-cell clonal expansion was also low.

Data came from immunoSEQ multiplex PCR; TCRdb stores just in-frame clones and leaves some out. The sample yields fewer than 90,000 clones, around 94% seen once. A word on this clone: Its antigen is not known.

Autoimmune disease history or systemic immunosuppression disqualified patients. V lost 4 bases and J 1 base, leaving 8 bases between the germline ends. Germline loops: CDR1 SEHNR, CDR2 FQNEAQ (reference sequence). The CDR3 is 14 residues long. Sequenced here: CD4+ or CD8+ T cells sorted from blood, sampled in a trial of the OX40 agonist ivuxolimab. The sequence came from an adult with an advanced solid tumor such as melanoma, head and neck, liver or kidney cancer. V gene TRBV7-9 combines with J gene TRBJ2-1, with TRBD2 as a possible D gene (6 bases). For the CDR3, the DNA is TGTGCCAGCAGCTCTGGGGGGTCCTACAATGAGCAGTTCTTC. It encodes CASSSGGSYNEQFF.